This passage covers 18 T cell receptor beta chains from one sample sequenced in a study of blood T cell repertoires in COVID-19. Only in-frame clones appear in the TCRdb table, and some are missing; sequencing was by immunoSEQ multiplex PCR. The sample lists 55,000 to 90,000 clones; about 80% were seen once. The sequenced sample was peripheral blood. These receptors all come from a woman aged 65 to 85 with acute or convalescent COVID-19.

CDR3 in DNA: TGTGCCAGCAGCTTAGGGGGAGGGTGGGACACTGAAGCTTTCTTT. It is translated as CASSLGGGWDTEAFF. The J gene is TRBJ1-1, the V gene TRBV7-2; D not resolved. Germline V gene data show CDR1 as SGHTA and CDR2 as FQGNSA. This CDR3 contains 15 residues. V gave up 1 base and J gave up 3 bases, with 12 bases separating them.

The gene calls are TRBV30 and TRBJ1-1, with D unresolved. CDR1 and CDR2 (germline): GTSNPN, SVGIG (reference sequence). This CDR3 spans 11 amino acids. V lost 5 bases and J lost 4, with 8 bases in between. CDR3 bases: TGTGCCTGGGCGGTGGTCACTGAAGCTTTCTTT. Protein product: CAWAVVTEAFF.

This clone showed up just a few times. CDR3 sequence reads: CASSQGQNTEAFF. CDR3 sequence (DNA): TGCGCCAGCAGCCAAGGACAGAACACTGAAGCTTTCTTT. This chain joins TRBV10-1 and TRBJ1-1; the D gene is possibly TRBD1 (5 bases). The CDR3 extends over 13 amino acids. The V and J ends lost 6 bases and 1 base respectively, with 9 bases between them. CDR1 and CDR2 from the germline V gene are WNHNN and SYGVQD (reference sequence).

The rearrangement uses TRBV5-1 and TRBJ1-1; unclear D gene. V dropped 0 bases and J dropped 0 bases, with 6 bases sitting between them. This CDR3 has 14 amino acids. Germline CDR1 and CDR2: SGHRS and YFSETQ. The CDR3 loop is CASSLGALNTEAFF. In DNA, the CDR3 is TGCGCCAGCAGCTTGGGCGCACTGAACACTGAAGCTTTCTTT.

CDR3 region: CASSLHQYNTDTQYF. The CDR3 DNA is TGTGCCAGCAGCTTACATCAGTACAACACAGATACGCAGTATTTT. This chain connects TRBV7-2 to TRBJ2-3; D is unclear. V gave up 2 bases and J gave up 2 bases, with 11 bases separating them. The CDR3 consists of 15 residues. From germline, CDR1 is SGHTA and CDR2 FQGNSA.

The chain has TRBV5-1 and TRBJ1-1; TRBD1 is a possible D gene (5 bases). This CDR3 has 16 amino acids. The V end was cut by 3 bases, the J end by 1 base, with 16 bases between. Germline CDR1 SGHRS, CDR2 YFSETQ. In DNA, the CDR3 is TGCGCCAGCAGCTCCATAGGGGTTCTCCAGAACACTGAAGCTTTCTTT. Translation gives CASSSIGVLQNTEAFF.

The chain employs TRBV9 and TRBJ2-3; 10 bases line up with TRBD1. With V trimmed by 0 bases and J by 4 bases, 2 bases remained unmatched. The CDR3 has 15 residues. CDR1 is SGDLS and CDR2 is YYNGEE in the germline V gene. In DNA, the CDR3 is TGTGCCAGCAGCGTAGTCGGGACAGGGGCAGATACGCAGTATTTT. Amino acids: CASSVVGTGADTQYF.

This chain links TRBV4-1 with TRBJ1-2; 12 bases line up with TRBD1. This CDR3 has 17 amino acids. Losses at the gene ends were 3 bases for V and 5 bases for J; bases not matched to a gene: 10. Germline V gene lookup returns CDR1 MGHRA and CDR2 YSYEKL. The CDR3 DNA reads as TGCGCCAGCAGCCACGCCGACCGGGACAGGGGGCCTTATGGCTACACCTTC. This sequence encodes CASSHADRDRGPYGYTF.

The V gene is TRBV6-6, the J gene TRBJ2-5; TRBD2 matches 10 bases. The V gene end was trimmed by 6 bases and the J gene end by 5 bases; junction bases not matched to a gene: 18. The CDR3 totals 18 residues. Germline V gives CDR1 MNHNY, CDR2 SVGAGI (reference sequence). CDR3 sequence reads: CASSRWTGRAGGGETQYF. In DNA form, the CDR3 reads TGTGCCAGCAGCCGATGGACAGGGCGAGCGGGAGGGGGGGAGACCCAGTACTTC.

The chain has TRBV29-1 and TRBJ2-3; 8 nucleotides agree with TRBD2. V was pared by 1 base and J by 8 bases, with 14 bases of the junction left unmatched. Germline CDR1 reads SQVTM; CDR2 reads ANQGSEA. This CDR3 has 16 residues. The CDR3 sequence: CSVEGYSGGSSSTQYF. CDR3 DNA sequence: TGCAGCGTTGAAGGATACAGCGGGGGATCTTCTAGTACGCAGTATTTT.

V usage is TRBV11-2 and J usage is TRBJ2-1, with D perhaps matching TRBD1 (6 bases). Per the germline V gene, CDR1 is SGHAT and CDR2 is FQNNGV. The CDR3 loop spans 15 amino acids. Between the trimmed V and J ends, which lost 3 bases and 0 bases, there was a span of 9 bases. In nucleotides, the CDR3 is TGTGCCAGCAGCTTGGGACACGGCTCCTACAATGAGCAGTTCTTC. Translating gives CASSLGHGSYNEQFF.

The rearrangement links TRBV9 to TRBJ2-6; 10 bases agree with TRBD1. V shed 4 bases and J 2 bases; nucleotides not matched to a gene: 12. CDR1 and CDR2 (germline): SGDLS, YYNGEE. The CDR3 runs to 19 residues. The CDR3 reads CASSIQTGTGVTGANVLTF. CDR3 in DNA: TGTGCCAGCAGCATCCAAACGGGGACAGGGGTGACTGGGGCCAACGTCCTGACTTTC. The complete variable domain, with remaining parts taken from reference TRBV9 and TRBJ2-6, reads DSGVTQTPKHLITATGQRVTLRCSPRSGDLSVYWYQQSLDQGLQFLIQYYNGEERAKGNILERFSAQQFPDLHSELNLSSLELGDSALYFCASSIQTGTGVTGANVLTFGAGSRLTVL.

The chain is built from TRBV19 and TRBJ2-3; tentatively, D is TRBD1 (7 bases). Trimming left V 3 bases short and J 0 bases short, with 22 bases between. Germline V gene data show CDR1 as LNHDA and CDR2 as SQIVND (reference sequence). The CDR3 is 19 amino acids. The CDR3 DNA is TGTGCCAGTAGTATGATTCGGCAGGGGGGAGCCTCTAGCACAGATACGCAGTATTTT. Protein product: CASSMIRQGGASSTDTQYF.

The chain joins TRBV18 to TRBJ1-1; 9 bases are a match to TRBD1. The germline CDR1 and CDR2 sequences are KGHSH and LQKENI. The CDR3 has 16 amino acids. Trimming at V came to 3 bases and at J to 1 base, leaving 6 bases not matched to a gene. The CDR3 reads CASSPETGQGNTEAFF. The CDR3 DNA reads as TGTGCCAGCTCACCTGAGACGGGACAGGGGAACACTGAAGCTTTCTTT.

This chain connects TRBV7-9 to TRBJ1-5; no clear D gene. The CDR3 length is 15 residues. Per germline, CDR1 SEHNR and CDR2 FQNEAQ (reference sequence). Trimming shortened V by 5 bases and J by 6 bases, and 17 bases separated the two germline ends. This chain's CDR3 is CASSRQDGVLQPQHF. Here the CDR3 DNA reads TGTGCCAGCAGCAGACAAGACGGGGTCCTTCAGCCCCAGCATTTT.

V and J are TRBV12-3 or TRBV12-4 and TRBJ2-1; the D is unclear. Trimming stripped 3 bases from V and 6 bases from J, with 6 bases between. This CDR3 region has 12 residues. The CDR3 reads CASSFFPNEQFF. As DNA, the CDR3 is TGTGCCAGCAGTTTCTTTCCCAATGAGCAGTTCTTC.

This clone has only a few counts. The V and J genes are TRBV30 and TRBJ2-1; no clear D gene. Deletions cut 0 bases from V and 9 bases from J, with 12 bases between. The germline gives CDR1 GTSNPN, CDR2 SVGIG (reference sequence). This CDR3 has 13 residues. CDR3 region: CAWSVLLQTEQFF. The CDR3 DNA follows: TGTGCCTGGAGTGTACTGCTGCAAACTGAGCAGTTCTTC.

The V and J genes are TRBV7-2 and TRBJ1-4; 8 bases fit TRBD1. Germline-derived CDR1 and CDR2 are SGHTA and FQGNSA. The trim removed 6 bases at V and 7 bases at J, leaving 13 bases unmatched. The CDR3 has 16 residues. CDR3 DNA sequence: TGTGCCAGCAGTTCGTCCCCCACCGGGACAGGTGAAAAACTGTTTTTT. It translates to CASSSSPTGTGEKLFF. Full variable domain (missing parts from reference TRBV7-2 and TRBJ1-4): GAGVSQSPSNKVTEKGKDVELRCDPISGHTALYWYRQSLGQGLEFLIYFQGNSAPDKSGLPSDRFSAERTGGSVSTLTIQRTQQEDSAVYLCASSSSPTGTGEKLFFGSGTQLSVL.